The clone carrying this T cell receptor (beta chain) was recorded a few times. Original analysis: Reference gene primers were amplified, and this amplification served to estimate nucleated cell counts. Generated by immunoSEQ multiplex PCR, the TCRdb table keeps only in-frame clones and is missing some. The DNA was the basis for D and trimming; V, J and clone size are from that table. The sample carries 50,000 to 65,000 clones, about 85% recorded once. The data stem from a study of blood T cell repertoires in COVID-19. The germline CDR1 and CDR2 sequences are MNHEY and SVGAGI. Trimming at V came to 4 bases and at J to 2 bases, leaving 9 bases not matched to a gene. The CDR3 length is 16 residues.

This TCR was recovered from a human donor in a cohort sampled during active COVID-19. The sequencing input was peripheral blood. The chain employs TRBV6-5 and TRBJ2-7; 9 nucleotides line up with TRBD2. CDR3 DNA: TGTGCCAGCAGTTTAGTAGCGGGGGCGCCTGCCTACGAGCAGTACTTC. Its protein product is CASSLVAGAPAYEQYF.